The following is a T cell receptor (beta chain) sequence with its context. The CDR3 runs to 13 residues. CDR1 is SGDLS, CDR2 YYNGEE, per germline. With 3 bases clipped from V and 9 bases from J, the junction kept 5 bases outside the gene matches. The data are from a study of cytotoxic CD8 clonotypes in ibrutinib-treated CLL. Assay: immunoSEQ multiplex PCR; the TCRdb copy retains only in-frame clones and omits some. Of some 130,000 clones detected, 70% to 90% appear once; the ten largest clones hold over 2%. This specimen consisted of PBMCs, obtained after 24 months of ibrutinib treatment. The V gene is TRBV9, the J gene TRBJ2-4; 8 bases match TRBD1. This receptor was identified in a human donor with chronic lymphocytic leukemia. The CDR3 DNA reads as TGTGCCAGCAGCGGATTACAGGGGGGCATTCAGTACTTC. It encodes CASSGLQGGIQYF.